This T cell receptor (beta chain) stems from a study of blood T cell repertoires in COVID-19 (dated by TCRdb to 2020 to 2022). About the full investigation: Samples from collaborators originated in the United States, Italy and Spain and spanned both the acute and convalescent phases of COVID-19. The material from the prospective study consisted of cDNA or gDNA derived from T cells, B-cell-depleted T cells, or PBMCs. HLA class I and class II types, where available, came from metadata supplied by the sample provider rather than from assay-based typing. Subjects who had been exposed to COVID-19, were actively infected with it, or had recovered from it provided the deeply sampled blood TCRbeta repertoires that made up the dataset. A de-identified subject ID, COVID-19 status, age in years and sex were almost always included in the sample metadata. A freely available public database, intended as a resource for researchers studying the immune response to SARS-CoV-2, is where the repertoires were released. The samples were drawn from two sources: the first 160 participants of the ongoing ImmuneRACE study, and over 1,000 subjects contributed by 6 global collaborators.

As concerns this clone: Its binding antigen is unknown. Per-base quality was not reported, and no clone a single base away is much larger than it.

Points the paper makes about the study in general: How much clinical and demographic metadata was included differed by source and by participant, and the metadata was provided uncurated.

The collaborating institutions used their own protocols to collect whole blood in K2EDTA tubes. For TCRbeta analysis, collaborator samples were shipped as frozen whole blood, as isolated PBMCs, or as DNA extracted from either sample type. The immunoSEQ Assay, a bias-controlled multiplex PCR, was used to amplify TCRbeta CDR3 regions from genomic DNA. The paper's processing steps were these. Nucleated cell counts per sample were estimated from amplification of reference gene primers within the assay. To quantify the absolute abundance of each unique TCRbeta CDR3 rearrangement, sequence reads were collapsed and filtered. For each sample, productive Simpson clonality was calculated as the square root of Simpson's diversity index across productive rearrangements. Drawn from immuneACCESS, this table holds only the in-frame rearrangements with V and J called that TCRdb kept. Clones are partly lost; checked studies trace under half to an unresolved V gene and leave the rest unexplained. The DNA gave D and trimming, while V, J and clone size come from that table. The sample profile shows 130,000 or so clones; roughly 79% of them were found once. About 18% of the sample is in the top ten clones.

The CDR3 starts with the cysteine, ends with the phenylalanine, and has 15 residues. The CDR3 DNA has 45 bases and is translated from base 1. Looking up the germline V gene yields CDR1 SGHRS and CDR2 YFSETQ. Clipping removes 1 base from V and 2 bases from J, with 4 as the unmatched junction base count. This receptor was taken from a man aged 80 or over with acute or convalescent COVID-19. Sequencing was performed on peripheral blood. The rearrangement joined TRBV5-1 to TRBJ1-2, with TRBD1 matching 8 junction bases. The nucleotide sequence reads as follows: TGCGCCAGCAGCTTGACGGGACAGGAGAACTATGGCTACACCTTC. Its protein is CASSLTGQENYGYTF.